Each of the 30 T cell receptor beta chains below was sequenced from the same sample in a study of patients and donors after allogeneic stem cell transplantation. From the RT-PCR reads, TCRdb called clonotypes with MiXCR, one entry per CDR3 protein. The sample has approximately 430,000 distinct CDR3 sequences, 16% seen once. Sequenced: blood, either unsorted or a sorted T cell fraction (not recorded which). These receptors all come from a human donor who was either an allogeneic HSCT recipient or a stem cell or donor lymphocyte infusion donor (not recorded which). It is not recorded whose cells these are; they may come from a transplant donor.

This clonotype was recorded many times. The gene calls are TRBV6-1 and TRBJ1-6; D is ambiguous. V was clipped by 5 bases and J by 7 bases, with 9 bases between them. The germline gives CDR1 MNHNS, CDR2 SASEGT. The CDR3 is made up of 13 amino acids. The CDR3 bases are TGTGCCAGCAGTCCCCGGGAGAATTCACCCCTCCACTTT. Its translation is CASSPRENSPLHF.

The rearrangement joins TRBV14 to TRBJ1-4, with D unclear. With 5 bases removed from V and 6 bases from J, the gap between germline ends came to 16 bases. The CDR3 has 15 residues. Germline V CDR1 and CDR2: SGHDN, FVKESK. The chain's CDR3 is CASSDQAGRDEKLFF. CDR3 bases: TGTGCCAGCAGCGATCAAGCAGGAAGGGATGAAAAACTGTTTTTT.

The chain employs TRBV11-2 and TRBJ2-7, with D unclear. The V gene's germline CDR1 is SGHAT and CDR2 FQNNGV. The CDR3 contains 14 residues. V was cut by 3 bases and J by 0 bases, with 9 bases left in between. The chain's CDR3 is CASSFDTLSYEQYF. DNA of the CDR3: TGTGCCAGCAGCTTTGACACACTCTCCTACGAGCAGTACTTC. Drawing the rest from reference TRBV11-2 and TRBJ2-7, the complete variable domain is EAGVAQSPRYKIIEKRQSVAFWCNPISGHATLYWYQQILGQGPKLLIQFQNNGVVDDSQLPKDRFSAERLKGVDSTLKIQPAKLEDSAVYLCASSFDTLSYEQYFGPGTRLTVT.

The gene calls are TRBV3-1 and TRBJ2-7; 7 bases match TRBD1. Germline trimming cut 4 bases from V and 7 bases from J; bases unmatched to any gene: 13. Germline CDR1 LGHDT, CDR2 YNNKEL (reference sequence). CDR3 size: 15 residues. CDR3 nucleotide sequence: TGTGCCAGCAGCCTTCGACAGGGTGGGCCCCTGGAGCAGTACTTC. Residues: CASSLRQGGPLEQYF.

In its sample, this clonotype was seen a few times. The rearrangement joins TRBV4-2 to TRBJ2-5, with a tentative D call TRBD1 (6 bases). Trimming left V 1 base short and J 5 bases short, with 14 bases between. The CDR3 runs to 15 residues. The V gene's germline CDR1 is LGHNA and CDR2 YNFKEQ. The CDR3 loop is CASSQVPGEKETQYF. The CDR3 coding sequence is TGTGCCAGCAGCCAAGTACCAGGGGAAAAGGAGACCCAGTACTTC.

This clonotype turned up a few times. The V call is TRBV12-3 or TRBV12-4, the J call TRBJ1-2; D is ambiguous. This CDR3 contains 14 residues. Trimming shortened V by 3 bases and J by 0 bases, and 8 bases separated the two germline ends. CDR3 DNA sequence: TGTGCCAGCAGTTTCCGACCGGCTAACTATGGCTACACCTTC. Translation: CASSFRPANYGYTF.

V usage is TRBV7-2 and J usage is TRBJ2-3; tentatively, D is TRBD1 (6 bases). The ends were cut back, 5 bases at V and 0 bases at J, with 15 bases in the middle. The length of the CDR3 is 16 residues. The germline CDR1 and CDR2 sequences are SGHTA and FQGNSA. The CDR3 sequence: CASSPRGTGSTDTQYF. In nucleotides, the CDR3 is TGTGCCAGCAGCCCCAGAGGCACAGGGAGCACAGATACGCAGTATTTT.

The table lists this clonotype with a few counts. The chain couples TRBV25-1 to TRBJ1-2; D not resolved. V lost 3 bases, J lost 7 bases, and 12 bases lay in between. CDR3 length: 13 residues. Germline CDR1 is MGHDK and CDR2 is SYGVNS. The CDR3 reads CASSDRGVGGYTF. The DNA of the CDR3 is TGTGCCAGCAGTGACCGTGGGGTGGGTGGCTACACCTTC.

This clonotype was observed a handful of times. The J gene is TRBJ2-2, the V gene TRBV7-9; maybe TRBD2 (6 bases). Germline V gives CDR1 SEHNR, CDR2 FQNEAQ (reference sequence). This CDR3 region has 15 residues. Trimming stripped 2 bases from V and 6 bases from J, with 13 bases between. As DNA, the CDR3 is TGTGCCAGCAGCTTATCCGCGGGGCCAGCCGGGGAGCTGTTTTTT. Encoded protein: CASSLSAGPAGELFF.

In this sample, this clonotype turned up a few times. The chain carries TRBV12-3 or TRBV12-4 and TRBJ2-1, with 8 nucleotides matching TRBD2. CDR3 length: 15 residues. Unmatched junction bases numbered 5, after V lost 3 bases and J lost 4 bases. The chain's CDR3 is CASSFIRGGYNEQFF. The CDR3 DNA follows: TGTGCCAGCAGTTTCATCCGGGGGGGGTACAATGAGCAGTTCTTC.

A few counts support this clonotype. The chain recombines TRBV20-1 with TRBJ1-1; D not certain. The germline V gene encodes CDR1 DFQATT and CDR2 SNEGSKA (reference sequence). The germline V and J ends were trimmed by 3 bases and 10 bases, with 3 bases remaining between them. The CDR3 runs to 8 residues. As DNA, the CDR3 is TGCAGTGCTAGTAGAGCTTTCTTT. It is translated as CSASRAFF.

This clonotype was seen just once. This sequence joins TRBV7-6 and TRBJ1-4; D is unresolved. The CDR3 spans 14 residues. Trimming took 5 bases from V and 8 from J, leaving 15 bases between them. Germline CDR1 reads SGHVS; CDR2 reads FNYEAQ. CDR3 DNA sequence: TGTGCCAGCAGCCACGTTAAGGGTTTGGAAAAACTGTTTTTT. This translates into CASSHVKGLEKLFF.

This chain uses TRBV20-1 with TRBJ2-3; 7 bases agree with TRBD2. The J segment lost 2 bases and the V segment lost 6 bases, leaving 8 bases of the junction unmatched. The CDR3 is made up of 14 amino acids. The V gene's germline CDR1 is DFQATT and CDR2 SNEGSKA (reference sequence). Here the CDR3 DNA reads TGCAGTGCATGGAGCGGGGAAGACACAGATACGCAGTATTTT. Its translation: CSAWSGEDTDTQYF.

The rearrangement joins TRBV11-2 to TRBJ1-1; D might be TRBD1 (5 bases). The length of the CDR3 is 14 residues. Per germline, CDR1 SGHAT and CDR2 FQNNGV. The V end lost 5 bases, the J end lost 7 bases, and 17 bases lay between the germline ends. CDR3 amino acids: CASSRVQGFSEAFF. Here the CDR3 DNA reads TGTGCCAGCAGCAGGGTTCAGGGATTTAGTGAAGCTTTCTTT.

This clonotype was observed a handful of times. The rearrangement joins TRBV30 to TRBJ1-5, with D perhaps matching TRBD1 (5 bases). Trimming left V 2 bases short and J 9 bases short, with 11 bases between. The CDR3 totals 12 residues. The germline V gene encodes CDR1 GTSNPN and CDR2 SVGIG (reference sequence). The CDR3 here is CAWSTGGGPQHF. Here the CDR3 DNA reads TGTGCCTGGAGTACCGGGGGAGGGCCCCAGCATTTT.

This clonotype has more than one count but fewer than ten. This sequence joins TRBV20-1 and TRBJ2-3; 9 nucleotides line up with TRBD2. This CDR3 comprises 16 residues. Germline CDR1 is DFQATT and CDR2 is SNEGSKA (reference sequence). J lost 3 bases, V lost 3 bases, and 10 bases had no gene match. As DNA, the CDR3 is TGCAGTGCTAGTCTCCTAGCGGGGAAAGGGACAGATACGCAGTATTTT. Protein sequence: CSASLLAGKGTDTQYF.

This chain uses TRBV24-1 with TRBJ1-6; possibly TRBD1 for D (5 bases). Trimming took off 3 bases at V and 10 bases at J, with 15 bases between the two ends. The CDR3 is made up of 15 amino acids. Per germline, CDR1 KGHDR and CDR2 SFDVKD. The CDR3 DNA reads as TGTGCCACCAGTGATCCCGCTCCGCGGGGGTCACCCCTCCACTTT. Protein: CATSDPAPRGSPLHF.

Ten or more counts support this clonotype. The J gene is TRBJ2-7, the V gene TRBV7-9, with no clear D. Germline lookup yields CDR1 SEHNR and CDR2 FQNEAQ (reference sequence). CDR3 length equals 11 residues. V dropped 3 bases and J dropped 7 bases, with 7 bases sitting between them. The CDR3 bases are TGTGCCAGCAGCTTGACTCAAGAGCAGTACTTC. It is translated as CASSLTQEQYF.

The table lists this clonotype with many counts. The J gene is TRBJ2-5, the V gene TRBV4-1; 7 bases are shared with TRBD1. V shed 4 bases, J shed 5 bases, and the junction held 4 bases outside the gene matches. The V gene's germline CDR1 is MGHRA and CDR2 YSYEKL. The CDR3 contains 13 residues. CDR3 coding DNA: TGCGCCAGCAGCCGGGGACAGAAGGAGACCCAGTACTTC. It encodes CASSRGQKETQYF.

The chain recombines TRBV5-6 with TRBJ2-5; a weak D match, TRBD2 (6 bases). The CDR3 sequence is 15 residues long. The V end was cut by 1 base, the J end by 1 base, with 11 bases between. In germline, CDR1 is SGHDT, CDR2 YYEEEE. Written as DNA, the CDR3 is TGTGCCAGCAGCTTGACCGGGCGGGGCCAAGAGACCCAGTACTTC. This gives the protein CASSLTGRGQETQYF.

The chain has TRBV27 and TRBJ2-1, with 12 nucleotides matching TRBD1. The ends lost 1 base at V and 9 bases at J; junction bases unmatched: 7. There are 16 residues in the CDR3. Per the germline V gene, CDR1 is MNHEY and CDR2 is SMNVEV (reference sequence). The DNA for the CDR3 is TGTGCCAGCAGTTTATTCCCGGGACAGGGGGCACGTGAGCAGTTCTTC. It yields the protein CASSLFPGQGAREQFF.

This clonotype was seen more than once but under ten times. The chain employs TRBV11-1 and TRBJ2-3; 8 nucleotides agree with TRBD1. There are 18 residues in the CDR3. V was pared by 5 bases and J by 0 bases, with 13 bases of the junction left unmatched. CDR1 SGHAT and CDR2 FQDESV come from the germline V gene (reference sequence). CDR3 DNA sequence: TGTGCCAGCAGCCCCTCTAGGCTTGGGACAGGAAGCACAGATACGCAGTATTTT. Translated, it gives CASSPSRLGTGSTDTQYF.

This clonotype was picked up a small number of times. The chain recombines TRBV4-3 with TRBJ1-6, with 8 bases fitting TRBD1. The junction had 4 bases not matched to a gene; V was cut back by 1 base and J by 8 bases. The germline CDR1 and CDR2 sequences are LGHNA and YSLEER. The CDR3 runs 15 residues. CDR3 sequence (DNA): TGCGCCAGCAGCCAAGTCACAGGGGGGGATTCACCCCTCCACTTT. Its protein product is CASSQVTGGDSPLHF.

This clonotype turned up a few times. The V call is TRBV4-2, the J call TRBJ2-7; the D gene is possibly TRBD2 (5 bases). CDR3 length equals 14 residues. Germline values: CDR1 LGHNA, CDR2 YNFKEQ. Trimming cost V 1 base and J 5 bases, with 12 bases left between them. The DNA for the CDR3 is TGTGCCAGCAGCCAAGCTGCCCGGGGAAACGAGCAGTACTTC. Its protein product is CASSQAARGNEQYF.

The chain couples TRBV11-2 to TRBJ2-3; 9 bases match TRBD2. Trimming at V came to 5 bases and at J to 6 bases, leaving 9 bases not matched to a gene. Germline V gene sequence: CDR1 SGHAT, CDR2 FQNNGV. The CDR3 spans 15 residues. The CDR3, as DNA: TGTGCCAGCAGCCTTAGCGGGAGAACCTGGGATACGCAGTATTTT. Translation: CASSLSGRTWDTQYF.

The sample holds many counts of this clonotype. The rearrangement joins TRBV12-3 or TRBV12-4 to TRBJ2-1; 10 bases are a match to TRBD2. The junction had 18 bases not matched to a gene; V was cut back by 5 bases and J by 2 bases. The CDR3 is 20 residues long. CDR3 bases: TGTGCCAGCAGTCTTCGACTAGCGGGTCTCATACTAGTTACCTACAATGAGCAGTTCTTC. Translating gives CASSLRLAGLILVTYNEQFF.

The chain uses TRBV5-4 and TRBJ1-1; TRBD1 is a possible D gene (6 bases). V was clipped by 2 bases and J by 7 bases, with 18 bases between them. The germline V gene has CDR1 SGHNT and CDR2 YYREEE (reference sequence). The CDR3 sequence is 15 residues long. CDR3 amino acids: CASSLKQGVGYEAFF. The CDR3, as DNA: TGTGCCAGCAGCTTAAAACAGGGAGTGGGTTATGAAGCTTTCTTT.

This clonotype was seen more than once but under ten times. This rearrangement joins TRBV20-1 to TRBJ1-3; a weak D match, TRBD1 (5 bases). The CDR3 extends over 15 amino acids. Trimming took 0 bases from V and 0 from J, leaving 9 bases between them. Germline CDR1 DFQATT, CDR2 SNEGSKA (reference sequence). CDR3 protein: CSARDNGGSGNTIYF. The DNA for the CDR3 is TGCAGTGCTAGAGATAATGGGGGCTCTGGAAACACCATATATTTT.

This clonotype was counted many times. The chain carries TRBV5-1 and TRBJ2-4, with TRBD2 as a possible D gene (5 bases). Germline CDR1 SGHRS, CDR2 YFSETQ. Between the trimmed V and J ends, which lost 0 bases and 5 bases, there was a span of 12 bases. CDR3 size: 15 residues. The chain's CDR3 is CASSLALDWENIQYF. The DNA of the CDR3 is TGCGCCAGCAGCTTGGCCTTGGACTGGGAAAACATTCAGTACTTC.

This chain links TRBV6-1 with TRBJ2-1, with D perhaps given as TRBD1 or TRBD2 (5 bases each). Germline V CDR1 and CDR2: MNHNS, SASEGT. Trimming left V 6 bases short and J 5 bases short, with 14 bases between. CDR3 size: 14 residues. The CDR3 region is CASRRGLANNEQFF. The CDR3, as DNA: TGTGCCAGCAGGAGGGGTCTAGCTAACAATGAGCAGTTCTTC.